The 23 T cell receptor beta chains below come from one sample, sequenced in a study of blood T cell repertoires in COVID-19. Method: immunoSEQ multiplex PCR; TCRdb's copy keeps in-frame clones and lacks some. Of some 150,000 clones listed, about 90% are singletons. Material: peripheral blood. The receptors come from a man over 45 with acute or convalescent COVID-19.

This clone has a single count. V is TRBV27 and J is TRBJ1-6, with a tentative D call TRBD1 (6 bases). The V gene lost 0 bases and the J gene lost 5 bases, with 14 bases spanning the gap. The germline V gene encodes CDR1 MNHEY and CDR2 SMNVEV (reference sequence). This CDR3 is 17 amino acids long. The CDR3 loop is CASSLSMRGGNNSPLHF. The CDR3 DNA is TGTGCCAGCAGTTTATCGATGAGGGGGGGAAATAATTCACCCCTCCACTTT.

The chain employs TRBV28 and TRBJ2-7, with 9 bases fitting TRBD1. CDR3 length: 13 residues. The ends lost 3 bases at V and 5 bases at J; junction bases unmatched: 2. Germline CDR1 is MDHEN and CDR2 is SYDVKM. The CDR3 region has the DNA TGTGCCAGCAGTTTTAGGACAGGGGACGAGCAGTACTTC. As protein: CASSFRTGDEQYF.

The V gene is TRBV29-1, the J gene TRBJ1-2, with a possible D match to TRBD1 (5 bases). Germline assignment: CDR1 SQVTM and CDR2 ANQGSEA. The V end was cut by 1 base, the J end by 3 bases, with 9 bases between. The CDR3 totals 13 residues. In nucleotides, the CDR3 is TGCAGCGTTGAAGCCAAGGGGCACTATGGCTACACCTTC. As protein: CSVEAKGHYGYTF.

This chain links TRBV28 with TRBJ2-1; 8 bases line up with TRBD2. The CDR3 consists of 14 residues. Germline assignment: CDR1 MDHEN and CDR2 SYDVKM. V lost 6 bases to trimming and J lost 7 bases; unmatched junction nucleotides: 8. CDR3 sequence reads: CASSRGLDWNEQFF. The CDR3 DNA sequence: TGTGCCAGCAGCCGGGGACTAGATTGGAATGAGCAGTTCTTC.

This clone was seen only once. The rearrangement joins TRBV6-5 to TRBJ1-5; possibly TRBD1 for D (5 bases). Per germline, CDR1 MNHEY and CDR2 SVGAGI. The V gene lost 6 bases and the J gene lost 4 bases, with 13 bases spanning the gap. This CDR3 is 14 amino acids long. The CDR3 is CASRDIQGNQPQHF. CDR3 in DNA: TGTGCCAGCAGAGATATTCAGGGTAATCAGCCCCAGCATTTT.

The genes are TRBV18 and TRBJ2-7, with D tentatively TRBD2 (6 bases). This CDR3 comprises 15 residues. CDR1 and CDR2 from the germline V gene are KGHSH and LQKENI. Trimming pared 2 bases from V and 1 base from J, leaving 12 bases between. The CDR3 reads CASSPRASDSYEQYV. The DNA for the CDR3 is TGTGCCAGCTCACCAAGGGCTAGCGATTCCTACGAGCAGTACGTC.

This clone was found a few times. The genes are TRBV5-6 and TRBJ1-3; TRBD1 matches at 7 bases. Germline CDR1 is SGHDT and CDR2 is YYEEEE. The CDR3 loop spans 17 amino acids. The trim removed 1 base at V and 1 base at J, leaving 8 bases unmatched. This CDR3 reads CASSLFPTGVSGNTIYF. CDR3 sequence (DNA): TGTGCCAGCAGCTTGTTCCCTACAGGGGTGTCTGGAAACACCATATATTTT. Combining the CDR3 with reference TRBV5-6 and TRBJ1-3 gives the whole variable domain DAGVTQSPTHLIKTRGQQVTLRCSPKSGHDTVSWYQQALGQGPQFIFQYYEEEERQRGNFPDRFSGHQFPNYSSELNVNALLLGDSALYLCASSLFPTGVSGNTIYFGEGSWLTVV.

The chain uses TRBV15 and TRBJ1-1, with D possibly matching TRBD1 (5 bases). V shed 2 bases and J shed 8 bases, with 12 bases lying between them. The germline CDR1 and CDR2 sequences are LNHNV and YYDKDF (reference sequence). The CDR3 is made up of 13 amino acids. This chain's CDR3 is CATSRYLTGEAFF. Written as DNA, the CDR3 is TGTGCCACCAGCAGATACCTCACAGGAGAAGCTTTCTTT.

V usage is TRBV19 and J usage is TRBJ1-6; no clear D. The V end was cut by 7 bases, the J end by 10 bases, with 14 bases between. Per the germline V gene, CDR1 is LNHDA and CDR2 is SQIVND (reference sequence). The CDR3 spans 13 residues. CDR3 in amino acids: CASTPGSGSPLHF. For the CDR3, the DNA is TGTGCCAGTACCCCCGGGAGCGGATCACCCCTCCACTTT.

This chain joins TRBV10-3 and TRBJ1-1; 7 bases match TRBD1. J was trimmed by 1 base and V by 2 bases; bases with no gene match: 4. The CDR3 spans 15 residues. Germline V CDR1 and CDR2: ENHRY, SYGVKD. The CDR3 sequence is CAISEGHRGNTEAFF. The DNA of the CDR3 is TGTGCCATCAGTGAGGGGCACAGGGGGAACACTGAAGCTTTCTTT.

J is TRBJ2-3 and V is TRBV28; TRBD1 agrees at 8 bases. The V segment lost 6 bases and the J segment 2 bases; nucleotides outside the gene matches: 1. There are 13 residues in the CDR3. Germline V lookup: CDR1 MDHEN, CDR2 SYDVKM. Here the CDR3 DNA reads TGTGCCAGCAGCAGGGGGCCCACAGATACGCAGTATTTT. Its translation is CASSRGPTDTQYF.

The chain couples TRBV5-1 to TRBJ1-2; D perhaps matches TRBD1 (6 bases). Deletions cut 0 bases from V and 8 bases from J, with 17 bases between. This CDR3 has 15 residues. From germline, CDR1 is SGHRS and CDR2 YFSETQ. The DNA of the CDR3 is TGCGCCAGCAGCTTGGCCGGCTACAGGGACCCAGGCTACACCTTC. It codes for CASSLAGYRDPGYTF.

The chain carries TRBV27 and TRBJ2-1; 8 positions agree with TRBD2. The V segment lost 6 bases and the J segment 9 bases; nucleotides outside the gene matches: 19. The CDR3 has 17 amino acids. CDR1 is MNHEY, CDR2 SMNVEV, per germline (reference sequence). The CDR3 nucleotides read TGTGCCAGCAGCAGAAGGAGAGGTAGCGGGATAGGTGGTGAGCAGTTCTTC. Encoded protein: CASSRRRGSGIGGEQFF.

The rearrangement joins TRBV12-3 or TRBV12-4 to TRBJ1-5; possibly TRBD1 for D (5 bases). V lost 11 bases, J lost 1 base, and 12 bases lay in between. The CDR3 has 13 residues. This CDR3 reads CASRAGSNQPQHF. CDR3 coding DNA: TGTGCCTCACGGGCAGGGAGCAATCAGCCCCAGCATTTT.

The table lists this clone with a few counts. The V call is TRBV7-2, the J call TRBJ1-5; no definite D call. The V end lost 5 bases, the J end lost 4 bases, and 15 bases lay between the germline ends. Germline V lookup: CDR1 SGHTA, CDR2 FQGNSA. This CDR3 is built from 15 residues. In DNA form, the CDR3 reads TGTGCCAGCAGCCCAGCTGTGGGCAGAAATCAGCCCCAGCATTTT. Encoded protein: CASSPAVGRNQPQHF.

In its sample, this clone was seen a few times. This chain connects TRBV7-9 to TRBJ2-7; D is unclear. CDR3 length: 14 amino acids. Germline V gene data show CDR1 as SEHNR and CDR2 as FQNEAQ (reference sequence). The V and J ends lost 5 bases and 1 base respectively, with 12 bases between them. CDR3 region: CASSKKTLSYEQYF. The DNA for the CDR3 is TGTGCCAGCAGCAAAAAGACACTTTCCTACGAGCAGTACTTC.

CDR3: CASSLVAGGPSEQYV. CDR3 sequence (DNA): TGTGCCAGCAGCTTAGTGGCGGGGGGGCCGAGCGAGCAGTACGTC. V usage is TRBV7-2 and J usage is TRBJ2-7, with 9 nucleotides matching TRBD2. After removal of 1 base from V and 6 bases from J, the junction contained 7 bases not matched to a gene. Germline V gives CDR1 SGHTA, CDR2 FQGNSA. This CDR3 is built from 15 residues.

The V call is TRBV4-3, the J call TRBJ2-2, with D possibly TRBD1 on 6 matching bases. The CDR3 contains 15 residues. Germline V gene sequence: CDR1 LGHNA, CDR2 YSLEER. V lost 1 base to trimming and J lost 7 bases, with 13 bases between them. CDR3 bases: TGCGCCAGCAGCCAAGTGACCAGGGGCGGCGGGGAGCTGTTTTTT. Protein product: CASSQVTRGGGELFF.

The rearrangement links TRBV19 to TRBJ1-1; D call uncertain. The V end lost 3 bases, the J end lost 3 bases, and 8 bases lay between the germline ends. The CDR3 is 13 residues long. Germline loops: CDR1 LNHDA, CDR2 SQIVND (reference sequence). This chain's CDR3 is CASSIFGDTEAFF. CDR3 coding DNA: TGTGCCAGTAGTATTTTCGGGGACACTGAAGCTTTCTTT.

The chain is built from TRBV6-5 and TRBJ1-2; D may be TRBD1 (6 bases). The CDR3 spans 14 residues. CDR1 and CDR2 from the germline V gene are MNHEY and SVGAGI. V was cut by 5 bases and J by 4 bases, with 14 bases left in between. CDR3 in amino acids: CASSPYGDTYGYTF. CDR3 bases: TGTGCCAGCAGTCCTTACGGGGACACCTATGGCTACACCTTC.

J is TRBJ2-1 and V is TRBV9; 10 bases fit TRBD2. The CDR3 is 15 amino acids. J lost 2 bases, V lost 4 bases, and 3 bases had no gene match. Germline CDR1 reads SGDLS; CDR2 reads YYNGEE. The CDR3 loop is CASSLAGGPYNEQFF. CDR3 nucleotide sequence: TGTGCCAGCAGCTTAGCGGGGGGACCCTACAATGAGCAGTTCTTC.

The chain combines TRBV10-1 with TRBJ2-1; tentatively, D is TRBD1 (5 bases). Germline loops: CDR1 WNHNN, CDR2 SYGVQD (reference sequence). The CDR3 spans 16 residues. The germline V and J ends were trimmed by 5 bases and 3 bases, with 17 bases remaining between them. CDR3 residues: CASSRSDRNLYNEQFF. The CDR3 coding sequence is TGCGCCAGCAGTAGATCCGACAGAAACCTCTACAATGAGCAGTTCTTC.

The CDR3 DNA reads TGTGCCAGCAGCAAACAATCGGAGCAATCGTACCAAGAGACCCAGTACTTC. Protein product: CASSKQSEQSYQETQYF. This sequence joins TRBV21-1 and TRBJ2-5; no check of the table's D call, TRBD2, against the DNA was made. TRBV21-1 is shown as a pseudogene. This CDR3 comprises 17 residues.